The 7 T cell receptor beta chains presented below share a single source sample, sequenced in a study of blood T cell repertoires in COVID-19. Clones were sequenced by immunoSEQ multiplex PCR, and TCRdb holds only the in-frame ones, with some missing. This sample has 75,000 to 80,000 clones; around 90% occur once, and the top ten carry approximately 5.3%. Sequenced material: peripheral blood. These receptors came from a human donor in a cohort sampled during active COVID-19.

This chain connects TRBV18 to TRBJ2-7, with D maybe TRBD2 (7 bases). This CDR3 contains 16 residues. Deletions cut 1 base from V and 2 bases from J, with 15 bases between. Looked up from germline, CDR1 is KGHSH and CDR2 is LQKENI. The CDR3 DNA reads TGTGCCAGCTCACCACTCGGGGGGCCTAGGGCCTACGAGCAGTACTTC. This codes for CASSPLGGPRAYEQYF. Filled out from reference TRBV18 and TRBJ2-7, the complete variable domain reads NAGVMQNPRHLVRRRGQEARLRCSPMKGHSHVYWYRQLPEEGLKFMVYLQKENIIDESGMPKERFSAEFPKEGPSILRIQQVVRGDSAAYFCASSPLGGPRAYEQYFGPGTRLTVT.

This chain uses TRBV10-3 with TRBJ2-7; 11 nucleotides match TRBD1. This CDR3 region has 15 residues. The V gene end was trimmed by 3 bases and the J gene end by 6 bases; junction bases not matched to a gene: 7. CDR1 and CDR2 from the germline V gene are ENHRY and SYGVKD. CDR3 coding DNA: TGTGCCATCAGTGACCGAAGGACAGGGGGCAGCGAGCAGTACTTC. Translated: CAISDRRTGGSEQYF.

The chain combines TRBV9 with TRBJ2-2, with TRBD2 identical over 11 bases. The junction had 4 bases not matched to a gene; V was cut back by 0 bases and J by 0 bases. The length of the CDR3 is 18 residues. Germline values: CDR1 SGDLS, CDR2 YYNGEE. The CDR3 nucleotides read TGTGCCAGCAGCGTAGCATTAGCGGGGGGGTCGAACACCGGGGAGCTGTTTTTT. Amino acids: CASSVALAGGSNTGELFF.

The chain recombines TRBV29-1 with TRBJ2-2, with D perhaps matching TRBD1 (6 bases). Germline loops: CDR1 SQVTM, CDR2 ANQGSEA. CDR3 size: 13 residues. The germline V and J ends were trimmed by 6 bases and 10 bases, with 18 bases remaining between them. In DNA form, the CDR3 reads TGCAGCGTCCGGGACACTATTGTAACGGAGCTGTTTTTT. This codes for CSVRDTIVTELFF.

The chain links TRBV19 to TRBJ2-1; 8 nucleotides align to TRBD2. Germline V gene lookup returns CDR1 LNHDA and CDR2 SQIVND (reference sequence). With 2 bases clipped from V and 4 bases from J, the junction kept 10 bases outside the gene matches. The CDR3 spans 17 residues. In DNA form, the CDR3 reads TGTGCCAGTAGTATAAATCATGCGAGCGGGGGTTACAATGAGCAGTTCTTC. Residues: CASSINHASGGYNEQFF.

This chain connects TRBV5-1 to TRBJ2-1; no clear D. This CDR3 is built from 13 residues. The germline V gene has CDR1 SGHRS and CDR2 YFSETQ. V shed 2 bases and J shed 5 bases, with 8 bases lying between them. The CDR3 loop reads CASSFKPDNEQFF. CDR3 sequence (DNA): TGCGCCAGCAGCTTTAAGCCGGACAATGAGCAGTTCTTC.

This clone appeared a single time. This chain uses TRBV29-1 with TRBJ1-1; no definite D call. Germline V gives CDR1 SQVTM, CDR2 ANQGSEA. The CDR3 consists of 11 residues. V lost 6 bases and J lost 8, with 13 bases in between. The CDR3: CSVADGREAFF. CDR3 DNA sequence: TGCAGCGTAGCGGACGGCCGCGAAGCTTTCTTT.